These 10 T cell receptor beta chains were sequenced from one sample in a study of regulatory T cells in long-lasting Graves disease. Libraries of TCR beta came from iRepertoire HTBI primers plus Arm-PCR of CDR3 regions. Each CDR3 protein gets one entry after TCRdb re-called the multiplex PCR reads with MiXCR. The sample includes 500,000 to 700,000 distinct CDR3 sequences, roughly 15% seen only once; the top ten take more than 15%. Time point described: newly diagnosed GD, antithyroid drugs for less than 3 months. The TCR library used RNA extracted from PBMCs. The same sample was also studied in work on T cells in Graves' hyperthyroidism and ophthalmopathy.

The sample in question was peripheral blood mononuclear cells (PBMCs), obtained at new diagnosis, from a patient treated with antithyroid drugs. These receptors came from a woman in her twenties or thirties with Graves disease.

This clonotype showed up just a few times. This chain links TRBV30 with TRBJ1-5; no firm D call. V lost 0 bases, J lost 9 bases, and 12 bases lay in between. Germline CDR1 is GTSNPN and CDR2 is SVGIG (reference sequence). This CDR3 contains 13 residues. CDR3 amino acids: CAWSVARLGPQHF. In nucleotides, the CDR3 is TGTGCCTGGAGTGTAGCCCGCTTGGGGCCCCAGCATTTT.

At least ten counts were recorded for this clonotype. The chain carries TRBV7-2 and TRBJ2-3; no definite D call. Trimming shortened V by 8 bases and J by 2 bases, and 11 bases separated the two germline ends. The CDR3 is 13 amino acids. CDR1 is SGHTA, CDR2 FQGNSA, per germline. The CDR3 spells CASGLIYTDTQYF. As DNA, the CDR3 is TGTGCCAGCGGCCTAATATACACAGATACGCAGTATTTT.

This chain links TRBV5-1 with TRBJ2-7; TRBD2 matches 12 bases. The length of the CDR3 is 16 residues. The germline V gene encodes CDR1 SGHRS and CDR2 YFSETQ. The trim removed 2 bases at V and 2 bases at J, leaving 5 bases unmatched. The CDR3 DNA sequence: TGCGCCAGCAGCTTTAATCTAGCGGGAGGGACCTACGAGCAGTACTTC. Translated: CASSFNLAGGTYEQYF.

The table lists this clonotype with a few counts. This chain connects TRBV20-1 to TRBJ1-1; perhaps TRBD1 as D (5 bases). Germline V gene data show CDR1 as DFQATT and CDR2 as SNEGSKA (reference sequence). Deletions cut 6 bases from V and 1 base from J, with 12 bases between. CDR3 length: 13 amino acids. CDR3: CSAKTDKNTEAFF. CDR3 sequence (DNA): TGCAGTGCCAAGACAGACAAGAACACTGAAGCTTTCTTT.

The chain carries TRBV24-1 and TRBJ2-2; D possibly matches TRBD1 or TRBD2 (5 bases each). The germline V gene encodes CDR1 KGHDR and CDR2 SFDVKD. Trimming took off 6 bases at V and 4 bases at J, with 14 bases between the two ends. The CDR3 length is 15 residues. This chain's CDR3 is CATSMFGTTTGELFF. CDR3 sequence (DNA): TGTGCCACCAGTATGTTTGGGACGACCACCGGGGAGCTGTTTTTT.

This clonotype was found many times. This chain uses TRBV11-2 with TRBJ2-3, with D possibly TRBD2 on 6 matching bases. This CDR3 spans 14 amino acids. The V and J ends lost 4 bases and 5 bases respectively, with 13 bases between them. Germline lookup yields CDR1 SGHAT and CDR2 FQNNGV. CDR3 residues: CASSYGGTVDTQYF. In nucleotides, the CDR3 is TGTGCCAGCAGCTACGGCGGGACGGTAGATACGCAGTATTTT.

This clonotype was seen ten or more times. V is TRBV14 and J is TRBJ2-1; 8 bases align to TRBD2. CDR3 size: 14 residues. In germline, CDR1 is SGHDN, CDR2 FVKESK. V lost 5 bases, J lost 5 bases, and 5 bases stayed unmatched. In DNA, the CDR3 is TGTGCCAGCAGCTCATCACTAGCGGACAATGAGCAGTTCTTC. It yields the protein CASSSSLADNEQFF.

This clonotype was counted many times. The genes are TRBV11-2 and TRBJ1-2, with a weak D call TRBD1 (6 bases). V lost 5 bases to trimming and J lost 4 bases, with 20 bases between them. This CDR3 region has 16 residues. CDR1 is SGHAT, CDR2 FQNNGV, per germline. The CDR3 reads CASSLGAGAGGYGYTF. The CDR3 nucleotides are TGTGCCAGCAGCCTAGGTGCGGGGGCAGGCGGCTATGGCTACACCTTC.

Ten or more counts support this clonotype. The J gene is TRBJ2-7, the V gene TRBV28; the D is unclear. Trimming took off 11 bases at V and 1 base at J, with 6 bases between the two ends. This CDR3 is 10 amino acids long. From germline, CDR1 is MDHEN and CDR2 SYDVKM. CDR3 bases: TGTGCCGCGGCTTCCTACGAGCAGTACTTC. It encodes CAAASYEQYF.

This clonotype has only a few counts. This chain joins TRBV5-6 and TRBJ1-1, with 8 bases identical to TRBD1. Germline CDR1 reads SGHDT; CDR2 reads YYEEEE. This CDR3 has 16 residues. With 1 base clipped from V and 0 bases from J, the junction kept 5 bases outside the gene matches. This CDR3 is CASSLRRTGMNTEAFF. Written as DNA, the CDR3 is TGTGCCAGCAGCTTGAGGAGGACAGGGATGAACACTGAAGCTTTCTTT.